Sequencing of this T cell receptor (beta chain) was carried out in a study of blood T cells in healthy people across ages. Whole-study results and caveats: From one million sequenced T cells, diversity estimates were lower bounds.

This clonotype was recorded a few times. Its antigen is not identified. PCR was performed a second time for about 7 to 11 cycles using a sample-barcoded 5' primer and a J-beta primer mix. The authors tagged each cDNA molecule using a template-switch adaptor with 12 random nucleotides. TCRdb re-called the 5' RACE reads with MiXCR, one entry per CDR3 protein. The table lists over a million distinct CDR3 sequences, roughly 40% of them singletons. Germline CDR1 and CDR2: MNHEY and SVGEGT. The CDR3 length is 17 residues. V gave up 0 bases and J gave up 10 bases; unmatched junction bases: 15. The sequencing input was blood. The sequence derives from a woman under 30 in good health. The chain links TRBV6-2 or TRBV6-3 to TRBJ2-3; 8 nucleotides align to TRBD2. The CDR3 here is CASSYSVAGSVGGAQYF. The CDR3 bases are TGTGCCAGCAGTTACTCGGTAGCGGGGTCTGTCGGGGGAGCGCAGTATTTT.